This T cell receptor beta chain stems from a study of blood T cell repertoires in COVID-19. Participant reports of clinical history set cohort assignment. Clones were read by immunoSEQ multiplex PCR, and TCRdb kept only the in-frame ones, dropping some. The table has 200,000 to 250,000 clones, about 83% seen once; the top ten hold 5.5% to 7.5%. This clone came up a few times. V shed 4 bases and J shed 9 bases, with 18 bases lying between them. CDR3 length: 13 amino acids. Germline CDR1 and CDR2: SQVTM and ANQGSEA. The chain combines TRBV29-1 with TRBJ1-1; D unresolved. The sample consisted of PBMCs or T cells enriched from blood (not recorded which). This receptor was taken from a woman aged 40 to 50 who had recovered from COVID-19. The CDR3, as DNA: TGCAGCGTTGTCAACTGGGATGGAGGTAAAGCTTTCTTT. It is translated as CSVVNWDGGKAFF.